This passage covers 17 T cell receptor beta chains from one sample sequenced in a study of OX40 agonist ivuxolimab in advanced cancers. Some clones are missing from TCRdb's copy, which holds only in-frame ones; the method was immunoSEQ multiplex PCR. The table includes 70,000 to 95,000 clones, around 80% detected once. This sample comprised CD4+ or CD8+ T cells sorted from blood, obtained in a trial of the OX40 agonist ivuxolimab. The receptor source for this set is an adult with an advanced solid tumor such as melanoma, head and neck, liver or kidney cancer.

The rearrangement joins TRBV29-1 to TRBJ2-7, with 7 bases fitting TRBD1. Unmatched junction bases numbered 7, after V lost 2 bases and J lost 3 bases. Germline CDR1 and CDR2: SQVTM and ANQGSEA. CDR3 length: 14 residues. CDR3: CSVEWRDRVYEQYF. The CDR3 DNA reads TGCAGCGTTGAATGGCGAGACAGGGTCTACGAGCAGTACTTC.

The chain has TRBV5-4 and TRBJ2-5; 8 bases agree with TRBD1. Germline loops: CDR1 SGHNT, CDR2 YYREEE (reference sequence). Trimming removed 3 bases from V and 5 bases from J; junction bases left unmatched: 3. The CDR3 length is 13 residues. This chain's CDR3 is CASSSWTGETQYF. In nucleotides, the CDR3 is TGTGCCAGCAGCTCGTGGACAGGGGAGACCCAGTACTTC.

Remarks on this clone: The junction differs from germline at one of its ends, possibly a read error. This same CDR3 is encoded by further DNA sequences in the sample. V is TRBV6-5 and J is TRBJ1-4; weak D call: TRBD1 (6 bases). Germline V gene lookup returns CDR1 MNHEY and CDR2 SVGAGI. The CDR3 is made up of 15 amino acids. The CDR3 DNA is TGTGCCAGCAGTTATCAGGGGCAGACTAATGAAAAGCTGTTTTTT. It is translated as CASSYQGQTNEKLFF.

A remark on this clone: Additional DNA sequences in this sample encode the identical CDR3. J is TRBJ2-3 and V is TRBV7-2, with TRBD2 matching over 12 bases. Trimming at V came to 5 bases and at J to 4 bases, leaving 7 bases not matched to a gene. Germline assignment: CDR1 SGHTA and CDR2 FQGNSA. This CDR3 spans 16 amino acids. The chain's CDR3 is CASSPRLAGAADTQYF. The CDR3 DNA reads as TGTGCCAGCAGCCCCAGACTAGCGGGGGCGGCAGATACGCAGTATTTT.

This clone was detected only once. This chain uses TRBV5-1 with TRBJ2-7; 13 positions match TRBD2. This CDR3 region has 15 residues. With 4 bases clipped from V and 4 bases from J, the junction kept 5 bases outside the gene matches. Germline loops: CDR1 SGHRS, CDR2 YFSETQ. CDR3 DNA: TGCGCCAGCAGCCCGACTAGCGGGGGGCCGTACGAGCAGTACTTC. It encodes CASSPTSGGPYEQYF.

V is TRBV9 and J is TRBJ2-3; D not certain. This CDR3 is 14 amino acids long. Germline CDR1 reads SGDLS; CDR2 reads YYNGEE. The germline V and J ends were trimmed by 3 bases and 6 bases, with 14 bases remaining between them. Here the CDR3 reads CASSAPSLMDTQYF. In DNA form, the CDR3 reads TGTGCCAGCAGCGCCCCCTCTTTAATGGATACGCAGTATTTT. The whole variable domain, filled in from reference TRBV9 and TRBJ2-3, reads DSGVTQTPKHLITATGQRVTLRCSPRSGDLSVYWYQQSLDQGLQFLIQYYNGEERAKGNILERFSAQQFPDLHSELNLSSLELGDSALYFCASSAPSLMDTQYFGPGTRLTVL.

This CDR3 is CASSLGPGGGAGEQFF. As DNA, the CDR3 is TGTGCCAGCAGCTTAGGGCCCGGGGGAGGGGCAGGTGAGCAGTTCTTC. This chain uses TRBV7-3 with TRBJ2-1; 7 bases agree with TRBD2. The CDR3 covers 16 residues. Germline CDR1 is SGHTA and CDR2 is FQGTGA. J gave up 9 bases and V 2 bases, and 13 bases lay outside the gene matches.

This sequence joins TRBV19 and TRBJ1-1; 7 bases match TRBD1. V was clipped by 4 bases and J by 0 bases; unmatched bases: 2. The length of the CDR3 is 14 residues. Per the germline V gene, CDR1 is LNHDA and CDR2 is SQIVND (reference sequence). The CDR3 protein is CASSNQGVNTEAFF. The CDR3 bases are TGTGCCAGTAGTAATCAGGGGGTGAACACTGAAGCTTTCTTT.

The chain recombines TRBV4-2 with TRBJ1-2; D is undetermined. CDR3 length: 15 residues. CDR1 is LGHNA, CDR2 YNFKEQ, per germline. V was cut by 2 bases and J by 2 bases, with 12 bases left in between. The CDR3 DNA reads as TGTGCCAGCAGCCAACAAATGGGAGGCAACTATGGCTACACCTTC. It specifies CASSQQMGGNYGYTF.

The V call is TRBV21-1, the J call TRBJ2-1; the table gives TRBD1 as D, unverified against the DNA. TRBV21-1 is flagged as a pseudogene. This CDR3 is 15 amino acids long. The CDR3 reads CASSTAGTGGNEQFF. CDR3 sequence (DNA): TGTGCCAGCAGCACCGCCGGGACAGGGGGCAATGAGCAGTTCTTC.

CDR3 sequence: CASSENGQGSYGYTF. For the CDR3, the DNA is TGTGCCAGCAGTGAAAACGGACAGGGCTCCTATGGCTACACCTTC. The chain joins TRBV6-4 to TRBJ1-2; 8 bases map to TRBD1. Germline V gene lookup returns CDR1 MRHNA and CDR2 SNTAGT. The length of the CDR3 is 15 residues. The V gene end was trimmed by 3 bases and the J gene end by 4 bases; junction bases not matched to a gene: 7.

CDR3: CASSQDARSAQYF. The CDR3 DNA reads as TGCGCCAGCAGCCAAGATGCGAGGTCGGCCCAGTACTTC. V usage is TRBV4-1 and J usage is TRBJ2-5; D gene unclear. The CDR3 consists of 13 residues. CDR1 is MGHRA and CDR2 is YSYEKL in the germline V gene. The ends were cut back, 0 bases at V and 9 bases at J, with 11 bases in the middle.

The V and J genes are TRBV5-6 and TRBJ1-1; 7 bases align to TRBD1. The V gene end was trimmed by 0 bases and the J gene end by 6 bases; junction bases not matched to a gene: 5. This CDR3 region has 14 residues. From germline, CDR1 is SGHDT and CDR2 YYEEEE. The CDR3 here is CASSLVGRGAEAFF. The CDR3 nucleotides read TGTGCCAGCAGCTTGGTAGGCAGGGGGGCTGAAGCTTTCTTT.

This clone was recorded only once. This chain joins TRBV7-3 and TRBJ2-2; the D gene could be TRBD1 or TRBD2 (6 bases each). V lost 5 bases and J lost 1, with 14 bases in between. Germline V gene sequence: CDR1 SGHTA, CDR2 FQGTGA. This CDR3 is 16 amino acids long. CDR3 sequence (DNA): TGTGCCAGCAGCATCGGGGGCGGGTGGAACACCGGGGAGCTGTTTTTT. This translates into CASSIGGGWNTGELFF.

Turning to this clone: A read error may account for a junction end that differs from germline. This rearrangement joins TRBV28 to TRBJ2-7; D is unresolved. The CDR3 is made up of 13 amino acids. Germline CDR1 reads MDHEN; CDR2 reads SYDVKM. The CDR3 reads CASSLSGSNEQYF. Written as DNA, the CDR3 is TGTGCCAGCAGTTTATCCGGCTCCAACGAGCAGTACTTC.

Turning to this clone: The identical CDR3 is also encoded by other nucleotide sequences in the sample. The V and J genes are TRBV9 and TRBJ1-5; 7 nucleotides agree with TRBD1. CDR3 length: 14 amino acids. J lost 3 bases, V lost 4 bases, and 4 bases had no gene match. CDR1 and CDR2 (germline): SGDLS, YYNGEE. The DNA for the CDR3 is TGTGCCAGCAGCCCCGGGACAGACAATCAGCCCCAGCATTTT. It is translated as CASSPGTDNQPQHF.

This chain uses TRBV10-3 with TRBJ1-5; possibly TRBD1 for D (5 bases). V lost 6 bases, J lost 2 bases, and 11 bases lay in between. CDR1 and CDR2 (germline): ENHRY, SYGVKD. This CDR3 comprises 14 residues. The DNA for the CDR3 is TGTGCCATCAGGGGGCAAGGGGGCAATCAGCCCCAGCATTTT. As protein: CAIRGQGGNQPQHF.